This T cell receptor beta chain came from a study of T cell responses to AZD1222 COVID-19 vaccine (dated by TCRdb to the early 2020s). At the level of the whole study: Because spike-specific TCR depth and breadth did not differ between the two schedules, AZD1222 recipients who got a second dose at roughly 4 weeks were pooled with those who got a second dose at roughly 12 weeks. TCR sequencing covered some 250 trial participants: some 210 given two doses of AZD1222 and 26 given two doses of MenACWY control vaccine. Trial participants were enrolled by age into 18-55, 56-69 and 70-plus year subgroups, with about 150, 28 and 57 TCR-sequenced participants respectively. Points the paper makes about the study in general: After two AZD1222 doses, both the breadth and the depth of spike-specific TCRs were significantly higher than at day 0 and than in MenACWY recipients. Participants were mostly white British, with more females than males. The authors suggested clonal diversity may have been underestimated. Reportedly, almost half of the unique spike-specific TCRs recognized epitopes lying outside the regions that are mutated in the B.1.351 and B.1.1.7 variants. The 56-69-year group was small, and its depth increase did not reach significance, likely because of low power. Because no day 14 peak-response samples were available, repertoires were characterized only after the peak T cell response. Conclusions about previously exposed vaccinees are limited because only a handful of AZD1222 recipients were SARS-CoV-2 seropositive at baseline. Vaccine-associated CD4 TCRs spanned the whole spike protein, with dominant responses in regions 160-218 and 743-854.

The time point label here, explained by the study, means: baseline before first vaccination. The vaccinee samples were drawn from two UK trials, COV001 and COV002, one of which was a single-blind randomized controlled phase 2/3 trial testing AZD1222 (ChAdOx1 nCoV-19) in healthy adults. For TCRbeta chain sequencing, PBMC samples were collected from trial participants at day 0 and at day 28 after the second dose. Taken from cysteine to phenylalanine, the CDR3 has 15 residues. Of the read, only the CDR3 DNA is kept; its 45 bases are in frame from base 1. V gives up 6 bases and J gives up 0 bases, and the segment between their germline ends measures 14 bases. The germline V gene encodes CDR1 KGHSH and CDR2 LQKENI. The CDR3 regions of human TCRbeta chains were subjected to immunosequencing. The study's processing was this. TCRs in the repertoires were compared against a reference library of SARS-CoV-2-specific TCRs that had been generated with the MIRA antigen-specificity platform. Breadth was defined as the fraction of unique TCRs that were SARS-CoV-2-associated. Depth was defined as the fraction of total T cells that were SARS-CoV-2-associated. Using the MIRA data, every spike-specific TCR was mapped to the spike region that the TCR reacted to and assigned to either a CD4 or a CD8 class. Log10-transformed breadth and depth values were compared by one-way ANOVA with Sidak's multiple comparisons tests. TCRdb mirrors the immuneACCESS table, restricted to in-frame sequences. Some clones are absent from its copies; in checked studies, under half trace to an unresolved V gene, and the reason for the others is unknown. The DNA gave D and trimming, while V, J and clone size come from that table. This sample is represented by 150,000 to 200,000 clones; 94% of them were singletons. The top ten constitute approximately 0.6% of the sample.

Comment on this clone: Its antigen remains undetermined. Base quality data are lacking; no much larger clone is found one base away.

This clonotype was obtained from an adult in good health. This specimen consisted of peripheral blood, obtained on day 0 of AZD1222 vaccination. The chain uses TRBV18 and TRBJ1-1, with no confident D gene call. The DNA sequence is given as TGTGCCAGCTCTCCGGCGGGGAAAATGAACACTGAAGCTTTCTTT. This codes for CASSPAGKMNTEAFF.